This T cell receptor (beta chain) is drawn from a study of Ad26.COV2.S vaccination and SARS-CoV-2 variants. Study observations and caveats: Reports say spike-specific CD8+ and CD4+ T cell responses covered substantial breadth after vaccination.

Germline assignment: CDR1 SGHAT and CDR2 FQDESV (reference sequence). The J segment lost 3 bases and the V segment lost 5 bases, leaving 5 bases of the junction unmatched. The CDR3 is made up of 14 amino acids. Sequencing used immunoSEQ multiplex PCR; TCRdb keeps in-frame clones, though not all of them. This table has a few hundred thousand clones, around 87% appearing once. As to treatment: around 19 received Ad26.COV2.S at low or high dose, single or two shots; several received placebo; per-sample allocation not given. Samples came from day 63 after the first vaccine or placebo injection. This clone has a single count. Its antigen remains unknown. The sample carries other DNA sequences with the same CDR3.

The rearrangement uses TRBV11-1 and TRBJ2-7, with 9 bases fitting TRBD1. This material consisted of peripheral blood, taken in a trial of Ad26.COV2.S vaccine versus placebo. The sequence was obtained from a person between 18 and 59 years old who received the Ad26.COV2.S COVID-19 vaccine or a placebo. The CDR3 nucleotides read TGTGCCAGCAGCCTGGGACAGGGCGGCTACGAGCAGTACTTC. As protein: CASSLGQGGYEQYF.